Listed below are T cell receptor beta chains from one sample, sequenced in a study of shared clonotypes between healthy human individuals. Method: immunoSEQ multiplex PCR; TCRdb's copy keeps in-frame clones and lacks some. The table records a few million clones, 93% of them present only once. The sample was naive CD4+ T cells from PBMCs. These receptors came from a man between 18 and 29 years old in good health. Some clones in this sample may be carry-over from other donors' samples. Each CDR3 is given with its conserved first and last residue. A D gene is named only where the DNA matches it firmly. Rows may omit the clone size; those that give it use once, few, many or a size class.

J gene	D gene	clone size	V gene	CDR3 DNA	CDR3 protein
TRBJ1-2	-	once	TRBV6-6	TGTGCCAGCAGTTACGGAGGGGGACTTAACTATGGCTACACCTTC	CASSYGGGLNYGYTF
TRBJ1-1	-	-	TRBV30	TGTGCCTGGAGTGCCCAGAGTCCGGGCCTCGAAGCTTTCTTT	CAWSAQSPGLEAFF
TRBJ2-1	-	-	TRBV29-1	TGCAGCTCCCGAGGTGGGAAGGTAGGGCAGTTCTTC	CSSRGGKVGQFF
TRBJ2-1	-	-	TRBV5-1	TGCGCCAGCAGCCTGGGTGGAGAATCCTACAATGAGCAGTTCTTC	CASSLGGESYNEQFF
TRBJ2-3	-	once	TRBV10-3	TGTGCCATCCGCAAAGATGGGAGCACAGATACGCAGTATTTT	CAIRKDGSTDTQYF
TRBJ2-2	-	-	TRBV28	TGTGCCGGAGGGGATTTAGGGACCGGGGAGCTGTTTTTT	CAGGDLGTGELFF
TRBJ1-5	-	-	TRBV16	TGTGCCAGCAGCCAAATACGGGACCAGCCCCAGCATTTT	CASSQIRDQPQHF
TRBJ2-1	TRBD1	-	TRBV6-6	TGTGCCAGTACAGGGGTAAGGGAGAATGAGCAGTTCTTC	CASTGVRENEQFF
TRBJ2-1	TRBD2	-	TRBV9	TGTGCCAGCAGCCCGGGGACTAGGGGCTACAATGAGCAGTTCTTC	CASSPGTRGYNEQFF
TRBJ2-3	TRBD2	-	TRBV15	TGTGCCACCAGCAGAGAAGCCCTAGCGGGATTTGTGACAGATACGCAGTATTTT	CATSREALAGFVTDTQYF
TRBJ2-3	-	-	TRBV19	TGTGCCAGTAGTGCCTATCGCGGGCAAGGGTGGGATACGCAGTATTTT	CASSAYRGQGWDTQYF
TRBJ2-5	-	-	TRBV5-1	TGCGCCAGCAGCTTAACTAGATTTAAAGAGACCCAGTACTTC	CASSLTRFKETQYF
TRBJ2-7	TRBD1	-	TRBV7-9	TGTGCCAGCAGCCAGCGGGACAGGGGGATCCACGAGCAGTACTTC	CASSQRDRGIHEQYF
TRBJ1-2	-	once	TRBV6-4	TGTGCCAGCAGCGCCGCACAGGGAGGTCGTGATGGCTACACCTTC	CASSAAQGGRDGYTF
TRBJ2-1	TRBD2	once	TRBV9	TGTGCCAGCAGCCCCAGCGGGAGGGTGAACAATGAGCAGTTCTTC	CASSPSGRVNNEQFF
TRBJ2-1	-	-	TRBV9	TGTGCCAGCAGCGTTTCGTGGGATGAGCAGTTCTTC	CASSVSWDEQFF
TRBJ2-5	-	-	TRBV18	TGTGCCAGCTCACCAACACAGAGGCGGGAGACCCAGTACTTC	CASSPTQRRETQYF
TRBJ2-1	TRBD1	-	TRBV19	TGTGCCAGTAGCAGAAGGGGGCAGAATGAGCAGTTCTTC	CASSRRGQNEQFF
TRBJ2-1	-	-	TRBV27	TGTGCCAGCAGTCCGCCTTGGCGCGGAAACAATGAGCAGTTCTTC	CASSPPWRGNNEQFF
TRBJ2-5	-	-	TRBV7-2	TGTGCCAGTCTCATAGCGTCGGGCCCGGGAAAGACCCAGTACTTC	CASLIASGPGKTQYF
TRBJ1-1	-	-	TRBV7-8	TGTGCCAGCAGTCTGCTTAGGGACACTGAAGCTTTCTTT	CASSLLRDTEAFF
TRBJ1-1	TRBD1	-	TRBV18	TGTGCCAGCTCACCACGACTAGGGGGCGCGAACACTGAAGCTTTCTTT	CASSPRLGGANTEAFF
TRBJ1-3	-	-	TRBV28	TGTGCCAGCAGTTTACAGCAGGGGAAGCTTTCTGGAAACACCATATATTTT	CASSLQQGKLSGNTIYF
TRBJ2-3	-	-	TRBV7-2	TGTGCCAGCAGGAGACGGGACACGGACTTTAATACGCAGTATTTT	CASRRRDTDFNTQYF
TRBJ1-4	-	-	TRBV9	TGTGCCAGCAGCTCCAGTGGGGTGAAAAATGAAAAACTGTTTTTT	CASSSSGVKNEKLFF
TRBJ2-4	-	-	TRBV14	TGTGCCAGCAGCCCGAGTCCCAGTCCGCCCGGCATTCAGTACTTC	CASSPSPSPPGIQYF
TRBJ1-5	-	-	TRBV2	TGTGCCAGCAGTGGTGGACCGAGCAATCAGCCCCAGCATTTT	CASSGGPSNQPQHF
TRBJ2-1	-	-	TRBV7-9	TGTGCCAGCAGCTTAGACCGGGCTACCCCATACTACAATGAGCAGTTCTTC	CASSLDRATPYYNEQFF
TRBJ2-1	-	-	TRBV19	TGTGCCAGTAGTATCTCGACGGTGGGTGAGCAGTTCTTC	CASSISTVGEQFF
TRBJ2-3	TRBD2	-	TRBV6-1	TGTGCCAGCAGTGTTACTAGCGCCGTTAGCACAGATACGCAGTATTTT	CASSVTSAVSTDTQYF
TRBJ2-7	TRBD1	-	TRBV28	TGTGCCAGCACCCTGGACAGGGGGCTACTCTCCTACGAGCAGTACTTC	CASTLDRGLLSYEQYF
TRBJ2-3	TRBD2	-	TRBV5-1	TGCGCCAGCAGCTTGGGAGTTAGCGGGAGGGTGGATACGCAGTATTTT	CASSLGVSGRVDTQYF
TRBJ2-5	TRBD2	once	TRBV6-1	TGTGCCAGCAGTCTACTAGCGGGAGTAGGGGAGACCCAGTACTTC	CASSLLAGVGETQYF
TRBJ2-1	-	-	TRBV27	TGTGCCAGCAGTTCGACCGAAGGGCGACCCCATGAGCAGTTCTTC	CASSSTEGRPHEQFF